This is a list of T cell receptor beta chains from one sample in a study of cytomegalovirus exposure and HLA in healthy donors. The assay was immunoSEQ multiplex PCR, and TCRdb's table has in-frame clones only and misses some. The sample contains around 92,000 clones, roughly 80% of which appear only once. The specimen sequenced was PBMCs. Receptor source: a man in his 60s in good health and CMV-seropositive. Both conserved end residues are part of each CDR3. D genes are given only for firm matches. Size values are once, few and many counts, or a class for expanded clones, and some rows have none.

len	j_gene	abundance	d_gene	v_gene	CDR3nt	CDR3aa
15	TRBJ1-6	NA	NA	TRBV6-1	TGTGCCAGTACGGTATCGAGCTCCTATAATTCACCCCTCCACTTT	CASTVSSSYNSPLHF
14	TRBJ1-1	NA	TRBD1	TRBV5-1	TGCGCCAGCAGCCTGACAGGGGTTAACACTGAAGCTTTCTTT	CASSLTGVNTEAFF
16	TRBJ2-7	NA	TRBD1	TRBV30	TGTGCCTGGAGTCGTCCCCCGGGGACAGCGCTCTACGAGCAGTACTTC	CAWSRPPGTALYEQYF
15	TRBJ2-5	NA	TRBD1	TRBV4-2	TGTGCCAGCAGCCAAGGGGACAGGGACCAAGAGACCCAGTACTTC	CASSQGDRDQETQYF
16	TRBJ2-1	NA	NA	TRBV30	TGTGCCTGGAGTGCATTTCATCGACCATCGGGGAATGAGCAGTTCTTC	CAWSAFHRPSGNEQFF
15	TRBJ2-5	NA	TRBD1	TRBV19	TGTGCCAGTAGTATCATTCCAGGGGGCACAGAGACCCAGTACTTC	CASSIIPGGTETQYF
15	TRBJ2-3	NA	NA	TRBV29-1	TGCAGCGTTGCGGGTTTGGGGGGAGGCACAGATACGCAGTATTTT	CSVAGLGGGTDTQYF
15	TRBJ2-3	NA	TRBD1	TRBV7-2	TGTGCCAGCAGTTTCACAGGGGTAAGGACAGATACGCAGTATTTT	CASSFTGVRTDTQYF
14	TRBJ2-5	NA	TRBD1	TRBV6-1	TGTGCCAGCAGTGAATTAGGGGGCGGTCAGACCCAGTACTTC	CASSELGGGQTQYF
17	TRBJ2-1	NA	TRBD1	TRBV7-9	TGTGCCAGCAGCTTAACCGGGACAGCAGTCTCCTACAATGAGCAGTTCTTC	CASSLTGTAVSYNEQFF
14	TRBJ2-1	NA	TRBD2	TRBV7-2	TGTGCCAGCAGCTTCGGGGGGGCAGGCAATGAGCAGTTCTTC	CASSFGGAGNEQFF
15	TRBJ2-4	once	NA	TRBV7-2	TGTGCCAGCAGCTTGGGGGGGCGAGCCAAAAACATTCAGTACTTC	CASSLGGRAKNIQYF
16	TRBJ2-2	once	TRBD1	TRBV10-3	TGTGCCATCAGTGAGGGGCGGGACAGGGGGACCGGGGAGCTGTTTTTT	CAISEGRDRGTGELFF
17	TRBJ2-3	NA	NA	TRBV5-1	TGCGCCAGCAGCTTTTGGTCCACGGGGGAGCGCACAGATACGCAGTATTTT	CASSFWSTGERTDTQYF
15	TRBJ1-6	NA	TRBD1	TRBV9	TGTGCCAGCAGCGCCGGACAGGGGGCGAATTCACCCCCCCACTTT	CASSAGQGANSPPHF
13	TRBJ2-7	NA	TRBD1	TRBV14	TGTGCCAGCAGCCAAGGGACAGGGTCCGAGCAGTACTTC	CASSQGTGSEQYF
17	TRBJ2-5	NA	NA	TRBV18	TGTGCCAGCTCACCCGGACGGGGGGACAACCGACGAGAGACCCAGTACTTC	CASSPGRGDNRRETQYF
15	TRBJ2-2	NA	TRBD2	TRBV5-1	TGCGCCAGCAGCTTCTTAGCGGGGGCCGACGGGGAGCTGTTTTTT	CASSFLAGADGELFF
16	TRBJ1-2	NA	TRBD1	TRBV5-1	TGCGCCAGCAGCTTGGGGGGACAGGACCCCTCCTATGGCTACACCTTC	CASSLGGQDPSYGYTF
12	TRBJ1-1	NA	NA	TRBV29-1	TGCAGCGGCGGAAGGGGTGTCACTGAAGCTTTCTTT	CSGGRGVTEAFF
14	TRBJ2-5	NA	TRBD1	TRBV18	TGTGCCAGCTCACCACGACAGGGGGCGGGGGAGCAGTACTTC	CASSPRQGAGEQYF
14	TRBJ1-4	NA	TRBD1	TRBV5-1	TGCGCCAGCAGCTTACAGGGGGCTGAAGAAAAACTGTTTTTT	CASSLQGAEEKLFF
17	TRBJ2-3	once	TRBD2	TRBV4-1	TGCGCCAGCAGCCCTGTCGGCGGGGGGGCCGGCGAAGATACGCAGTATTTT	CASSPVGGGAGEDTQYF
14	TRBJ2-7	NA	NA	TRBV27	TGTGCCAGCAGTTTGGGCAGGGGACCCTACGAGCAGTACTTC	CASSLGRGPYEQYF
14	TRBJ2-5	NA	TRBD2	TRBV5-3	TGTGCCAGAAGCTTGAAGGGGACGGGAGGGACCCAGTACTTC	CARSLKGTGGTQYF
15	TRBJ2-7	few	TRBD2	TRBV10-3	TGTGCCATCAGTGTACTAGCGGGGTACACCTACGAGCAGTACTTC	CAISVLAGYTYEQYF
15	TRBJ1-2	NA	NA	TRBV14	TGTGCCAGCAGCGAACTGTCGGTCAACGCTTGGGGCTACACCTTC	CASSELSVNAWGYTF
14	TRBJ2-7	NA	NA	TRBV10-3	TGTGCCATCAGAACCGGGTCCTTGACCCCCGAGCAGTACTTC	CAIRTGSLTPEQYF
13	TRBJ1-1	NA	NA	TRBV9	TGTGCCAGCAGCGTAGGTGGCAGGGGTGAAGCTTTCTTT	CASSVGGRGEAFF
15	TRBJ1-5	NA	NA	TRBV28	TGTGCCAGCAGTTTACGGGGGGGCGCCGGTCAGCCCCAGCATTTT	CASSLRGGAGQPQHF
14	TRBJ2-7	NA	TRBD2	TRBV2	TGTGCCAGCAACTTAGGGACTAGCAGTTACGAGCAGTACTTC	CASNLGTSSYEQYF
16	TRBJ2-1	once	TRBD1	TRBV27	TGTGCCAGCACACCCTTCGGCAGGGGGCGCTACAATGAGCAGTTCTTC	CASTPFGRGRYNEQFF
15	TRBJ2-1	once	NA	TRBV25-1	TGTGCCAGCAGTGAATTCGGGACACCTAACAATGAGCAGTTCTTC	CASSEFGTPNNEQFF
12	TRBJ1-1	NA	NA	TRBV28	TGTGCCAGCAGCCAAACACCTTTTGAAGCTTTCTTT	CASSQTPFEAFF
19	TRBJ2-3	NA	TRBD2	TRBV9	TGTGCCAGCAGCGGGGGGGGCGTTCTGGGCGGGGGGATCGGAGATACGCAGTATTTT	CASSGGGVLGGGIGDTQYF